This T cell receptor (beta chain) was obtained from a study of T-cell reconstitution after alpha-beta-depleted transplantation in children. General study results and limits: Hyperexpanded clones declined; after one year, newly produced T cells mostly supplied diversity. Some patients' high day-60 TCRbeta diversity was attributed to recipient cells surviving conditioning. It was reported that alpha-beta T cells came from several hundred expanded graft clones (about two months after transplant).

As regards this clonotype: Its antigen is unidentified.

V lost 6 bases and J lost 1, with 15 bases in between. The CDR3 loop spans 15 amino acids. From germline, CDR1 is KGHSH and CDR2 LQKENI. Preparing the TCRbeta library involved the use of unique molecular identifiers. TCRdb reanalysed the PCR reads using MiXCR and keeps one entry per CDR3 protein. Counted here are some 300,000 distinct CDR3 sequences, 6% to 10% occurring once; the ten biggest clones make up about 8.2%. This specimen consisted of peripheral blood, obtained 360 days after TCRalphabeta/CD19-depleted stem cell transplant. The receptor's source is a female patient aged 2-10 years who had a stem cell transplant for Fanconi anemia, so the T cells may come from the graft donor. V gene TRBV18 combines with J gene TRBJ1-1; D is perhaps TRBD1 (5 bases). CDR3 loop: CASSPRGDPNTEAFF. In DNA form, the CDR3 reads TGTGCCAGCTCGCCTCGGGGGGACCCGAACACTGAAGCTTTCTTT.